A single sample is the source of the 13 T cell receptor beta chains below, sequenced in a study of blood T cell repertoires in COVID-19. Assay used: immunoSEQ multiplex PCR; TCRdb lists only in-frame clones, some missing. The profile shows approximately 200,000 clones, more than 75% of them singletons. The source material was PBMCs or T cells enriched from blood (not recorded which). The receptors come from a woman aged 25 to 39 who had recovered from COVID-19.

About this clone: Sequence at one end of the junction differs from germline and may be a read error. The V and J genes are TRBV7-2 and TRBJ1-1; a weak D match, TRBD1 (5 bases). This CDR3 is 13 amino acids long. In germline, CDR1 is SGHTA, CDR2 FQGNSA. The CDR3 loop reads CASSPEGGQGEDF. CDR3 in DNA: TGTGCCAGCAGTCCGGAAGGAGGGCAAGGGGAGGATTTT.

V gene TRBV6-5 combines with J gene TRBJ2-1; TRBD1 matches 8 bases. Germline CDR1 and CDR2: MNHEY and SVGAGI. The CDR3 spans 14 residues. V was clipped by 4 bases and J by 7 bases; unmatched bases: 6. Here the CDR3 reads CASSWTDRDNEQFF. The CDR3 nucleotides are TGTGCCAGCAGTTGGACGGACAGGGATAATGAGCAGTTCTTC.

The V gene is TRBV5-4, the J gene TRBJ2-5, with 11 nucleotides matching TRBD2. There are 15 residues in the CDR3. Germline assignment: CDR1 SGHNT and CDR2 YYREEE (reference sequence). The V segment lost 7 bases and the J segment 5 bases; nucleotides outside the gene matches: 10. Here the CDR3 DNA reads TGTGCCAGCGGATTAGCGGGAGGGCCTTTGGAGACCCAGTACTTC. Encoded protein: CASGLAGGPLETQYF.

In this sample, this clone turned up a few times. The chain employs TRBV27 and TRBJ2-7; 12 nucleotides agree with TRBD1. Losses at the gene ends were 5 bases for V and 9 bases for J; bases not matched to a gene: 8. The germline gives CDR1 MNHEY, CDR2 SMNVEV (reference sequence). The CDR3 contains 14 residues. This CDR3 reads CASSIGTGGYRQYF. CDR3 in DNA: TGTGCCAGCAGTATCGGGACAGGGGGCTATAGGCAGTACTTC.

In this sample, this clone turned up a few times. The rearrangement uses TRBV4-1 and TRBJ2-2; 7 bases line up with TRBD2. The CDR3 sequence is 17 residues long. CDR1 is MGHRA and CDR2 is YSYEKL in the germline V gene. After removal of 0 bases from V and 7 bases from J, the junction contained 11 bases not matched to a gene. DNA for the CDR3: TGCGCCAGCAGCCAAGAACCAGCGGGATATTCTGGCGGGGAGCTGTTTTTT. The encoded protein is CASSQEPAGYSGGELFF.

This rearrangement joins TRBV11-3 to TRBJ2-1, with TRBD2 identical over 9 bases. The J segment lost 5 bases and the V segment lost 4 bases, leaving 6 bases of the junction unmatched. CDR3 length equals 15 residues. CDR1 is SGHNT and CDR2 is YENEEA in the germline V gene. CDR3 protein: CASSSDSGRNNEQFF. CDR3 DNA sequence: TGTGCCAGCAGCTCGGATAGCGGGAGAAACAATGAGCAGTTCTTC.

CDR3 DNA: TGCGCCAGCAGCTTTTCCGGGACAGCCGCAACTAATGAAAAACTGTTTTTT. Encoded protein: CASSFSGTAATNEKLFF. This chain uses TRBV5-1 with TRBJ1-4, with 7 bases that match TRBD1. Germline CDR1 and CDR2: SGHRS and YFSETQ. The CDR3 runs to 17 residues. Losses at the gene ends were 2 bases for V and 0 bases for J; bases not matched to a gene: 7. Supplemented by reference TRBV5-1 and TRBJ1-4, the full variable domain reads KAGVTQTPRYLIKTRGQQVTLSCSPISGHRSVSWYQQTPGQGLQFLFEYFSETQRNKGNFPGRFSGRQFSNSRSEMNVSTLELGDSALYLCASSFSGTAATNEKLFFGSGTQLSVL.

The CDR3 DNA reads as TGCGCCAGCAGCCAAGTTACTAGCGGGACCAGCACAGATACGCAGTATTTT. It is translated as CASSQVTSGTSTDTQYF. The chain has TRBV4-1 and TRBJ2-3; 10 nucleotides match TRBD2. From germline, CDR1 is MGHRA and CDR2 YSYEKL. The V and J ends lost 1 base and 0 bases, in that order; junction bases with no gene match: 4. The CDR3 totals 17 residues.

This chain joins TRBV19 and TRBJ1-4; perhaps TRBD1 as D (6 bases). Germline V CDR1 and CDR2: LNHDA, SQIVND (reference sequence). V dropped 2 bases and J dropped 1 base, with 14 bases sitting between them. This CDR3 has 17 amino acids. The CDR3 region is CASSIQDRWLTNEKLFF. The CDR3 nucleotides are TGTGCCAGTAGTATACAAGACAGGTGGTTAACTAATGAAAAACTGTTTTTT. The whole variable domain, filled in from reference TRBV19 and TRBJ1-4, reads DGGITQSPKYLFRKEGQNVTLSCEQNLNHDAMYWYRQDPGQGLRLIYYSQIVNDFQKGDIAEGYSVSREKKESFPLTVTSAQKNPTAFYLCASSIQDRWLTNEKLFFGSGTQLSVL.

This chain joins TRBV30 and TRBJ1-4; a possible D gene is TRBD1 (6 bases). The V end lost 0 bases, the J end lost 5 bases, and 10 bases lay between the germline ends. Germline V gene data show CDR1 as GTSNPN and CDR2 as SVGIG (reference sequence). CDR3 size: 14 residues. The CDR3 spells CAWSVGGGNEKLFF. The CDR3 DNA reads as TGTGCCTGGAGTGTAGGGGGGGGGAATGAAAAACTGTTTTTT.

The rearrangement links TRBV3-1 (or the pseudogene TRBV3-2) to TRBJ2-3, with TRBD2 matching 7 bases. The CDR3 contains 15 residues. Germline V gene data show CDR1 as LGHDT and CDR2 as YNNKEL (reference sequence). Losses at the gene ends were 3 bases for V and 3 bases for J; bases not matched to a gene: 6. CDR3 sequence reads: CASSQLSGMTDTQYF. CDR3 in DNA: TGTGCCAGCAGCCAGCTCAGCGGGATGACAGATACGCAGTATTTT.

The chain employs TRBV3-1 (or the pseudogene TRBV3-2) and TRBJ2-1, with 10 bases identical to TRBD2. The junction had 5 bases not matched to a gene; V was cut back by 2 bases and J by 7 bases. This CDR3 contains 15 residues. CDR1 is LGHDT, CDR2 YNNKEL, per germline (reference sequence). In nucleotides, the CDR3 is TGTGCCAGCAGCCAACTACTAGCGGGAATGAATGAGCAGTTCTTC. This gives the protein CASSQLLAGMNEQFF.

The J gene is TRBJ2-4, the V gene TRBV5-6; TRBD1 matches 9 bases. Unmatched junction bases numbered 5, after V lost 3 bases and J lost 1 base. CDR1 is SGHDT and CDR2 is YYEEEE in the germline V gene. There are 16 residues in the CDR3. DNA for the CDR3: TGTGCCAGCAGCTCAGGACAGGGGATGGCCAAAAACATTCAGTACTTC. It encodes CASSSGQGMAKNIQYF.